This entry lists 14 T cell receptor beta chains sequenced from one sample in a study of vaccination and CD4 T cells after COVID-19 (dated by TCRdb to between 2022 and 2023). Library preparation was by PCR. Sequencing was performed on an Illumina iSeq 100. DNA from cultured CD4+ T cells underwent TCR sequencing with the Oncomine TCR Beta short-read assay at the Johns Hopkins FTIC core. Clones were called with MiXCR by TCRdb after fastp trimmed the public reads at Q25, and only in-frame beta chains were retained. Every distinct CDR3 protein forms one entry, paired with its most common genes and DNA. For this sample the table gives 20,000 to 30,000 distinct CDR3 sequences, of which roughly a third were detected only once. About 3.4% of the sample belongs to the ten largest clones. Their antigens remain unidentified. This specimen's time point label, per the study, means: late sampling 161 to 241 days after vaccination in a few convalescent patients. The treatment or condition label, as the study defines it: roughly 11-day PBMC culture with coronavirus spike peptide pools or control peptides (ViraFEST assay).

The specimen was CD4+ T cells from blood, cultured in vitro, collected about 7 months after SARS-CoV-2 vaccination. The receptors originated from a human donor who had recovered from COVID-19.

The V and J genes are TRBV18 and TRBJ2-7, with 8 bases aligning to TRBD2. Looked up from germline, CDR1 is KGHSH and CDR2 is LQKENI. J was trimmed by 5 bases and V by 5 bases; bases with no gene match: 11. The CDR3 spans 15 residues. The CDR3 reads CASSTPTREGHEQYF. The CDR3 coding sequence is TGTGCCAGCTCAACCCCTACTCGGGAGGGACACGAGCAGTACTTC.

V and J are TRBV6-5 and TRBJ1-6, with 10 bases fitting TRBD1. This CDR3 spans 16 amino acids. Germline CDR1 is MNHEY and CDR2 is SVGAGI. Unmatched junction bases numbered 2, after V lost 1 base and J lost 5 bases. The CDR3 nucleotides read TGTGCCAGCAGTTACTGGGGGACAGGGGATAATTCACCCCTCCACTTT. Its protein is CASSYWGTGDNSPLHF.

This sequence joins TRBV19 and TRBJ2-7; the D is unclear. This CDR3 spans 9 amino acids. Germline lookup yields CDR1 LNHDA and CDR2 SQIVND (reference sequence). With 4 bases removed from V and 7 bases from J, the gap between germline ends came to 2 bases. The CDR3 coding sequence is TGTGCCAGTAGTAATGAGCAGTACTTC. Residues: CASSNEQYF.

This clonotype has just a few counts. The CDR3 loop reads CSAHPSGRPTGELFF. DNA of the CDR3: TGCAGTGCCCACCCGAGCGGGAGGCCCACCGGGGAGCTGTTTTTT. The chain joins TRBV20-1 to TRBJ2-2; 9 bases line up with TRBD2. Germline CDR1 and CDR2: DFQATT and SNEGSKA (reference sequence). The CDR3 has 15 amino acids. Trimming took 6 bases from V and 4 from J; bases not matched to a gene: 9.

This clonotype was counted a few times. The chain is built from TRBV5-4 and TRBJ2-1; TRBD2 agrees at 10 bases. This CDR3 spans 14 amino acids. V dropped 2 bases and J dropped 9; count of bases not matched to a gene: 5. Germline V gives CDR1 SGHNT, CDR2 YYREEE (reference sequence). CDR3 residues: CASSFASGSFEQFF. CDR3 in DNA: TGTGCCAGCAGCTTCGCTAGCGGGAGCTTTGAGCAGTTCTTC. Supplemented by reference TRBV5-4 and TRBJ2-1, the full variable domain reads ETGVTQSPTHLIKTRGQQVTLRCSSQSGHNTVSWYQQALGQGPQFIFQYYREEENGRGNFPPRFSGLQFPNYSSELNVNALELDDSALYLCASSFASGSFEQFFGPGTRLTVL.

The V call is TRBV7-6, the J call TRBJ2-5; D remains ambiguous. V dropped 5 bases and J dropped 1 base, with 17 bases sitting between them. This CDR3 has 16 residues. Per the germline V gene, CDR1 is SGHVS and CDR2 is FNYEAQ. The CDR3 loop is CASSPVPLVGQETQYF. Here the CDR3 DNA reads TGTGCCAGCAGCCCAGTTCCCCTAGTTGGCCAAGAGACCCAGTACTTC.

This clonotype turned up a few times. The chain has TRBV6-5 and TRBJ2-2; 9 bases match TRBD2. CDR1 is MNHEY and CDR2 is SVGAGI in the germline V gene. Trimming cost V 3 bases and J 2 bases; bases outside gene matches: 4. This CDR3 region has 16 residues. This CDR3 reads CASSYGLAGNTGELFF. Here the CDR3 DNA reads TGTGCCAGCAGTTATGGGCTAGCGGGAAACACCGGGGAGCTGTTTTTT.

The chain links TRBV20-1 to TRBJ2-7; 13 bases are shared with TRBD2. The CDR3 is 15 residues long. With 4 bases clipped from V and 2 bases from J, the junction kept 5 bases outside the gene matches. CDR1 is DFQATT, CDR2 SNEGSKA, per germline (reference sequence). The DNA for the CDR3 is TGCAGTGCTATGGGACTAGCGGGAAGAACCTACGAGCAGTACTTC. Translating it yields CSAMGLAGRTYEQYF.

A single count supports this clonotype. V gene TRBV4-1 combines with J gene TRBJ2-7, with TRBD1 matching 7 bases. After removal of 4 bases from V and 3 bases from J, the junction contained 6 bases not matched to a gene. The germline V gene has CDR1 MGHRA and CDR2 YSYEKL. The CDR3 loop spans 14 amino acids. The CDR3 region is CASSRPGQNYEQYF. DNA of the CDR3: TGCGCCAGCAGCCGACCGGGACAGAACTACGAGCAGTACTTC.

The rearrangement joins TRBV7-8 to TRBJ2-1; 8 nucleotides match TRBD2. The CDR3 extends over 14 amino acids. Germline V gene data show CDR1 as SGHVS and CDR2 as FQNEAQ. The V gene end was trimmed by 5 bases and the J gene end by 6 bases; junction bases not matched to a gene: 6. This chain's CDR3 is CASSPREGVNEQFF. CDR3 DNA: TGTGCCAGCAGCCCCCGGGAGGGAGTCAATGAGCAGTTCTTC.

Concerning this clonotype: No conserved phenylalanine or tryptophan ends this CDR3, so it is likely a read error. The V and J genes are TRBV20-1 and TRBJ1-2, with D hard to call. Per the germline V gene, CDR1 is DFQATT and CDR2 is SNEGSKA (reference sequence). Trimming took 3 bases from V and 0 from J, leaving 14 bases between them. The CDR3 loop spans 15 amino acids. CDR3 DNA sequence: TGCAGTGCTAGCGTCGAACCCGGTCCTAACTATGGCTACACCCTC. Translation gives CSASVEPGPNYGYTL.

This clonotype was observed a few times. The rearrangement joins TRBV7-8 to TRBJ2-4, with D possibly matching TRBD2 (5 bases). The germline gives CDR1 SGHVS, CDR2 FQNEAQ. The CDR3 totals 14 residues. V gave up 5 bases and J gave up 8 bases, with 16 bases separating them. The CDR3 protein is CASSQTRIWDIQYF. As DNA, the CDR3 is TGTGCCAGCAGCCAAACTAGAATTTGGGACATTCAGTACTTC.

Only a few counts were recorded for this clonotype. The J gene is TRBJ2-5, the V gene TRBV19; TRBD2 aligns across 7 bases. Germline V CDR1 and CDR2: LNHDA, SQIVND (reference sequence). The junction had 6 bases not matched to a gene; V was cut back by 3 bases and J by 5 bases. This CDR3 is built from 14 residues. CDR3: CASSIGLGFETQYF. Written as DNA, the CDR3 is TGTGCCAGTAGTATTGGACTAGGATTCGAGACCCAGTACTTC.

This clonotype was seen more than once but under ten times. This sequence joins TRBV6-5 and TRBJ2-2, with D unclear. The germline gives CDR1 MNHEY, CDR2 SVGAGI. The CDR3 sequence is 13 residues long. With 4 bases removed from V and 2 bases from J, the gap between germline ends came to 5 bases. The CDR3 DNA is TGTGCCAGCAGTTCCATTAACACCGGGGAGCTGTTTTTT. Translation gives CASSSINTGELFF.